What follows are 27 T cell receptor beta chains derived from one specimen sequenced in a study of CD8 T cells in Susac syndrome. An input of roughly 0.45 to 1 ug of RNA was subjected to reverse transcription using random hexamers. TCRdb recomputed calls from the immunoSEQ multiplex PCR reads with MiXCR, one row per CDR3 protein. The table records over 100,000 distinct CDR3 sequences, about 90% of them present only once. Source material: CD4+ T cells from PBMCs. These receptors were obtained from a human donor in good health.

A few counts support this clonotype. This chain joins TRBV13 and TRBJ1-1, with 7 bases fitting TRBD1. This CDR3 comprises 15 residues. V lost 1 base to trimming and J lost 5 bases; unmatched junction nucleotides: 7. Germline V gene lookup returns CDR1 PRHDT and CDR2 FYEKMQ (reference sequence). The CDR3 is CASSLEGGAGTEAFF. The CDR3 region has the DNA TGTGCCAGCAGCTTAGAAGGGGGCGCGGGAACTGAAGCTTTCTTT.

This chain uses TRBV7-9 with TRBJ1-2; D gene unclear. Per germline, CDR1 SEHNR and CDR2 FQNEAQ (reference sequence). CDR3 size: 15 residues. The germline V and J ends were trimmed by 5 bases and 3 bases, with 16 bases remaining between them. The CDR3 bases are TGTGCCAGCAGCCCCCCAAATGAGGGCCACTATGGCTACACCTTC. Translation gives CASSPPNEGHYGYTF.

V and J are TRBV5-1 and TRBJ2-3, with TRBD2 identical over 11 bases. Germline values: CDR1 SGHRS, CDR2 YFSETQ. V shed 4 bases and J 3 bases; nucleotides not matched to a gene: 10. The CDR3 sequence is 17 residues long. The CDR3 bases are TGCGCCAGCAGCCCGAGTGGTCTAGCGGGAGGTACAGATACGCAGTATTTT. The encoded protein is CASSPSGLAGGTDTQYF.

The chain carries TRBV7-2 and TRBJ2-3; the match to TRBD2 covers 15 bases. V lost 5 bases and J lost 5; bases outside the gene matches: 8. Germline CDR1 SGHTA, CDR2 FQGNSA. The CDR3 totals 17 residues. The CDR3 bases are TGTGCCAGCAGCACCGGACTAGCGGGGGGGCATGGAGATACGCAGTATTTT. It translates to CASSTGLAGGHGDTQYF.

The sample holds a few counts of this clonotype. The chain has TRBV19 and TRBJ2-2; tentatively, D is TRBD2 (6 bases). The length of the CDR3 is 16 residues. Germline CDR1 LNHDA, CDR2 SQIVND (reference sequence). The ends were cut back, 4 bases at V and 3 bases at J, with 15 bases in the middle. CDR3 DNA sequence: TGTGCCAGTAGTACCCCCGGGGGAGCGGACACCGGGGAGCTGTTTTTT. Translation gives CASSTPGGADTGELFF.

The rearrangement uses TRBV6-2 or TRBV6-3 and TRBJ2-5, with D unresolved. Germline V lookup: CDR1 MNHEY, CDR2 SVGEGT. V was cut by 0 bases and J by 5 bases, with 13 bases left in between. This CDR3 is 15 amino acids long. The CDR3 is CASSYSSQHLETQYF. The CDR3 DNA follows: TGTGCCAGCAGTTACTCCTCTCAGCATTTGGAGACCCAGTACTTC.

This clonotype has only one observation. J is TRBJ2-3 and V is TRBV6-2 or TRBV6-3; 7 bases map to TRBD2. Germline-derived CDR1 and CDR2 are MNHEY and SVGEGT. V dropped 1 base and J dropped 6; count of bases not matched to a gene: 7. The CDR3 spans 15 residues. The CDR3 coding sequence is TGTGCCAGCAGTTACTTCGCGGGAGACTATGATACGCAGTATTTT. Translation: CASSYFAGDYDTQYF.

This chain uses TRBV4-3 with TRBJ1-3; D call uncertain. V was pared by 0 bases and J by 2 bases, with 8 bases between. Germline loops: CDR1 LGHNA, CDR2 YSLEER. This CDR3 region has 15 residues. CDR3 region: CASSQDLSAGNTIYF. CDR3 in DNA: TGCGCCAGCAGCCAAGATTTGTCGGCTGGAAACACCATATATTTT.

The genes are TRBV29-1 and TRBJ1-2; 7 positions agree with TRBD1. V shed 6 bases, J shed 5 bases, and the junction held 9 bases outside the gene matches. Germline CDR1 reads SQVTM; CDR2 reads ANQGSEA. CDR3 length equals 13 residues. CDR3 coding DNA: TGCAGCGTCGGGAGGGGGCGCGGATATGGCTACACCTTC. It specifies CSVGRGRGYGYTF.

The gene calls are TRBV5-1 and TRBJ2-7, with TRBD2 matching 8 bases. The germline V gene has CDR1 SGHRS and CDR2 YFSETQ. V shed 4 bases and J 2 bases; nucleotides not matched to a gene: 8. The length of the CDR3 is 15 residues. CDR3 region: CASSEVVAGPYEQYF. The CDR3, as DNA: TGCGCCAGCAGCGAAGTGGTAGCGGGACCCTACGAGCAGTACTTC.

This chain connects TRBV19 to TRBJ1-5, with 8 bases that match TRBD1. The CDR3 extends over 12 amino acids. V trimming: 11 bases; J trimming: 2 bases; junction bases outside the gene matches: 2. Germline V gene sequence: CDR1 LNHDA, CDR2 SQIVND (reference sequence). The CDR3, as DNA: TGTGCCTCGGACAGGGGCAATCAGCCCCAGCATTTT. It translates to CASDRGNQPQHF.

The chain links TRBV19 to TRBJ1-6, with D possibly TRBD1 on 6 matching bases. The V gene's germline CDR1 is LNHDA and CDR2 SQIVND (reference sequence). Deletions cut 7 bases from V and 9 bases from J, with 16 bases between. The CDR3 spans 14 residues. CDR3 coding DNA: TGTGCCAGTACCTCGGGGGGGCTTGGTTCACCCCTCCACTTT. Amino acids: CASTSGGLGSPLHF.

The chain links TRBV15 to TRBJ1-1, with a possible D match to TRBD1 (5 bases). V lost 0 bases, J lost 12 bases, and 17 bases lay in between. CDR3 length: 14 residues. CDR1 and CDR2 (germline): LNHNV, YYDKDF (reference sequence). The CDR3 region is CATSRELGTPATFF. In DNA, the CDR3 is TGTGCCACCAGCAGAGAGTTAGGGACCCCCGCAACTTTCTTT.

This clonotype was picked up one time. The chain combines TRBV6-5 with TRBJ1-5; TRBD1 might be the D (6 bases). Germline CDR1 MNHEY, CDR2 SVGAGI. Between the trimmed V and J ends, which lost 4 bases and 4 bases, there was a span of 14 bases. CDR3 length: 15 amino acids. Here the CDR3 reads CASSLRQGLNQPQHF. As DNA, the CDR3 is TGTGCCAGCAGTTTAAGGCAGGGGCTAAATCAGCCCCAGCATTTT.

This chain uses TRBV11-3 with TRBJ2-2, with TRBD2 matching over 8 bases. Trimming at V came to 5 bases and at J to 4 bases, leaving 6 bases not matched to a gene. This CDR3 spans 15 amino acids. CDR1 and CDR2 from the germline V gene are SGHNT and YENEEA. In DNA form, the CDR3 reads TGTGCCAGCAGCCGGGCCGGGACTAGCACCGGGGAGCTGTTTTTT. Protein sequence: CASSRAGTSTGELFF.

This clonotype was picked up one time. This chain connects TRBV19 to TRBJ1-2; no firm D call. V was trimmed by 8 bases and J by 8 bases, leaving 21 bases between them. The CDR3 is 14 amino acids. In germline, CDR1 is LNHDA, CDR2 SQIVND (reference sequence). The CDR3 nucleotides are TGTGCCAGTTCTGACCTACCACCCCTTTTCGGCTACACCTTC. The encoded protein is CASSDLPPLFGYTF.

The genes are TRBV29-1 and TRBJ1-2; D not certain. Germline values: CDR1 SQVTM, CDR2 ANQGSEA. V lost 2 bases to trimming and J lost 5 bases, with 9 bases between them. The length of the CDR3 is 12 residues. The CDR3 DNA follows: TGCAGCGTTGAAACGTTCGAGTATGGCTACACCTTC. This encodes CSVETFEYGYTF.

V is TRBV2 and J is TRBJ2-3, with 9 bases identical to TRBD2. The germline gives CDR1 SNHLY, CDR2 FYNNEI. The CDR3 covers 16 residues. V dropped 5 bases and J dropped 1; count of bases not matched to a gene: 7. DNA of the CDR3: TGTGCCAGCAGTCGATATAGCGGGGGAGGCACAGATACGCAGTATTTT. This encodes CASSRYSGGGTDTQYF.

This clonotype was counted once. The J gene is TRBJ2-1, the V gene TRBV5-1; 11 nucleotides line up with TRBD2. Losses at the gene ends were 1 base for V and 9 bases for J; bases not matched to a gene: 9. CDR3 size: 16 residues. Germline CDR1 SGHRS, CDR2 YFSETQ. The CDR3 coding sequence is TGCGCCAGCAGCTTGCTCCTAGCGGGAGGCACGAGTGAGCAGTTCTTC. Protein product: CASSLLLAGGTSEQFF.

The chain links TRBV20-1 to TRBJ2-3; 7 bases match TRBD1. In germline, CDR1 is DFQATT, CDR2 SNEGSKA (reference sequence). This CDR3 is 14 amino acids long. J lost 5 bases, V lost 1 base, and 6 bases had no gene match. The CDR3, as DNA: TGCAGTGCTAGAGTGGGCAGGGGGAGAGATACGCAGTATTTT. It specifies CSARVGRGRDTQYF.

The rearrangement uses TRBV5-1 and TRBJ2-3; 8 positions match TRBD1. Trimming cost V 4 bases and J 1 base; bases outside gene matches: 5. The CDR3 extends over 15 amino acids. Germline CDR1 SGHRS, CDR2 YFSETQ. The CDR3 bases are TGCGCCAGCAGCAACGGACAGGGCGGCACAGATACGCAGTATTTT. As protein: CASSNGQGGTDTQYF.

The genes are TRBV5-1 and TRBJ2-1, with 7 bases identical to TRBD2. In germline, CDR1 is SGHRS, CDR2 YFSETQ. The V gene end was trimmed by 1 base and the J gene end by 8 bases; junction bases not matched to a gene: 9. This CDR3 contains 15 residues. The CDR3 nucleotides are TGCGCCAGCAGCTTGCTCTGGGAGGGAGGGGATGAGCAGTTCTTC. Amino acid sequence: CASSLLWEGGDEQFF.

The J gene is TRBJ1-2, the V gene TRBV3-1, with TRBD1 identical over 10 bases. There are 17 residues in the CDR3. Trimming at V came to 0 bases and at J to 4 bases, leaving 8 bases not matched to a gene. Per germline, CDR1 LGHDT and CDR2 YNNKEL (reference sequence). The CDR3 here is CASSQDWGTGVSYGYTF. The CDR3 region has the DNA TGTGCCAGCAGCCAAGATTGGGGGACAGGGGTTAGCTATGGCTACACCTTC.

This clonotype was counted a single time. V usage is TRBV18 and J usage is TRBJ2-1; D assignment may be TRBD1 or TRBD2 (6 bases each). V was shortened by 1 base and J by 8 bases, with 12 bases between the two germline ends. Per the germline V gene, CDR1 is KGHSH and CDR2 is LQKENI. This CDR3 has 14 residues. The CDR3 DNA follows: TGTGCCAGCTCACCACTCTCGAGGGGGGATGAGCAGTTCTTC. Its protein is CASSPLSRGDEQFF.

The chain is built from TRBV13 and TRBJ2-7; 12 bases align to TRBD2. Germline V gene lookup returns CDR1 PRHDT and CDR2 FYEKMQ (reference sequence). Germline trimming cut 5 bases from V and 0 bases from J; bases unmatched to any gene: 5. The CDR3 has 16 residues. In DNA, the CDR3 is TGTGCCAGCAGCCCCCGGACTAGCGGGGCCTCCTACGAGCAGTACTTC. The encoded protein is CASSPRTSGASYEQYF.

The gene calls are TRBV6-2 or TRBV6-3 and TRBJ1-5, with D maybe TRBD1 (5 bases). This CDR3 comprises 15 residues. CDR1 and CDR2 from the germline V gene are MNHEY and SVGEGT. V lost 5 bases and J lost 4, with 15 bases in between. The DNA of the CDR3 is TGTGCCAGCAGTCGTGACAGCTCTTGGAATCAGCCCCAGCATTTT. Its translation is CASSRDSSWNQPQHF.

The CDR3 loop reads CASSQDQGPRGTQYF. The CDR3 DNA follows: TGCGCCAGCAGCCAAGATCAAGGGCCTAGGGGAACCCAGTACTTC. The chain combines TRBV4-3 with TRBJ2-5; perhaps TRBD1 as D (5 bases). In germline, CDR1 is LGHNA, CDR2 YSLEER. This CDR3 has 15 amino acids. V was trimmed by 0 bases and J by 8 bases, leaving 16 bases between them.